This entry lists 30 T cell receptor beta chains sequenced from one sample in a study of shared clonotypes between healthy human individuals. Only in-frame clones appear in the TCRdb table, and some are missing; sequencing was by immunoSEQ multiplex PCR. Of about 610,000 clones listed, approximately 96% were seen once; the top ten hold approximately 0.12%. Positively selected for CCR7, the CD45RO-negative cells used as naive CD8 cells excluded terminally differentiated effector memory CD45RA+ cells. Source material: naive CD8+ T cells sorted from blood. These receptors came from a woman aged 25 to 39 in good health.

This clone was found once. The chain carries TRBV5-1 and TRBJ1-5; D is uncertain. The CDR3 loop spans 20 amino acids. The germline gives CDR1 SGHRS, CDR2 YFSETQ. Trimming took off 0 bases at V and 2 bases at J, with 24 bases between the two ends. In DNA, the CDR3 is TGCGCCAGCAGCTTGGGACCGCTTGTGGGATTGGTTAGCGGCAATCAGCCCCAGCATTTT. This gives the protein CASSLGPLVGLVSGNQPQHF.

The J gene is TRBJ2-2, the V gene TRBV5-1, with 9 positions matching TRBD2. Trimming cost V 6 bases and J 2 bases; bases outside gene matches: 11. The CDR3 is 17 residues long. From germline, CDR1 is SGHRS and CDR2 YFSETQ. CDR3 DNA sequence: TGCGCCAGCACCCAATCCCTAGCGGGAACAAACACCGGGGAGCTGTTTTTT. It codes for CASTQSLAGTNTGELFF.

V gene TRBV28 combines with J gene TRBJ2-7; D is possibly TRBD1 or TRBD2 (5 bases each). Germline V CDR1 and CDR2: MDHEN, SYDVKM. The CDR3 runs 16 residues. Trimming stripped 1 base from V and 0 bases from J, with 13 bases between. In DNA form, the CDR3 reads TGTGCCAGCAGTTTATTGGGACCGAAGTCCTCCTACGAGCAGTACTTC. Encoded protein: CASSLLGPKSSYEQYF.

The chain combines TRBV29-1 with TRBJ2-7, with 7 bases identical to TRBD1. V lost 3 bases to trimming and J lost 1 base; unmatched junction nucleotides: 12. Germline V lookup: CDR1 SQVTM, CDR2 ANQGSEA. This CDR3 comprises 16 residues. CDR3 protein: CSVDYNSPGQSYEQYF. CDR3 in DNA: TGCAGCGTTGACTACAACTCGCCGGGACAGTCCTACGAGCAGTACTTC.

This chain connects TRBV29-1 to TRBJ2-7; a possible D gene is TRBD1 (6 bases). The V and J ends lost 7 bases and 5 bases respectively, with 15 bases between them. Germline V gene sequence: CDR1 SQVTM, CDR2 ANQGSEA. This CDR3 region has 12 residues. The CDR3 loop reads CSAITGFHEQYF. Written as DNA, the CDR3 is TGCAGCGCCATCACAGGGTTCCACGAGCAGTACTTC.

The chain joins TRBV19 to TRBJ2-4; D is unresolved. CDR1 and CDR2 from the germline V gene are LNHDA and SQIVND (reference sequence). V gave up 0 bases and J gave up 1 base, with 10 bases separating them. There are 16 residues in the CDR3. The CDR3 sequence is CASSIEFGVAKNIQYF. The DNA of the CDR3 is TGTGCCAGTAGTATAGAATTCGGAGTTGCCAAAAACATTCAGTACTTC.

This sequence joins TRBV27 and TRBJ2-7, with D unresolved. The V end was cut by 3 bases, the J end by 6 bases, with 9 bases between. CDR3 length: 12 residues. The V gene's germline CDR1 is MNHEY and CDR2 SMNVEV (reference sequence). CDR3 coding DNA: TGTGCCAGCAGTTTCAGACTTGGCGAGCAGTACTTC. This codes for CASSFRLGEQYF.

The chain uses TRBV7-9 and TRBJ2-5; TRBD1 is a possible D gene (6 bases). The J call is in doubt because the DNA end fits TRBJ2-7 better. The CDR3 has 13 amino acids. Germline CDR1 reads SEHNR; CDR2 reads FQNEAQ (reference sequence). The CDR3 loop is CASSLGGGYEQYF. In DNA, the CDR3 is TGTGCCAGCAGCTTAGGAGGGGGCTACGAGCAGTACTTC.

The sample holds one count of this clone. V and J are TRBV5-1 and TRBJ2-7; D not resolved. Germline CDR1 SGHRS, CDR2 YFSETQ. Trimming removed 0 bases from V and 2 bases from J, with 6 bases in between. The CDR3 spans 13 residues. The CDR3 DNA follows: TGCGCCAGCAGCTTGGAGGCCGCCTACGAGCAGTACTTC. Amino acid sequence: CASSLEAAYEQYF.

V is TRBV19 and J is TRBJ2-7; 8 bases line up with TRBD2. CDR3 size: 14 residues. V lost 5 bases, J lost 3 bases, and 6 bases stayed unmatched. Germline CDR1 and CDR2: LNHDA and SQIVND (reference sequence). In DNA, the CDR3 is TGTGCCAGTAGTCCCGGGACTAGTAGCTACGAGCAGTACTTC. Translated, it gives CASSPGTSSYEQYF.

The CDR3 coding sequence is TGTGCCAGTACAGATTGGGCCGAGTCAGGGGGAGACTACTATGGCTACACCTTC. This sequence encodes CASTDWAESGGDYYGYTF. This chain connects TRBV19 to TRBJ1-2, with TRBD1 matching 7 bases. J was trimmed by 3 bases and V by 7 bases; bases with no gene match: 20. Germline CDR1 reads LNHDA; CDR2 reads SQIVND (reference sequence). The CDR3 has 18 residues.

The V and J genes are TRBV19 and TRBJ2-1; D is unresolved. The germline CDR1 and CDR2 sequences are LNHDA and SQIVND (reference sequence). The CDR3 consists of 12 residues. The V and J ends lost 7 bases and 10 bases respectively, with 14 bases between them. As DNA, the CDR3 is TGTGCCAGTACGGATCCGGCAGACGAGCAGTTCTTC. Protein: CASTDPADEQFF.

CDR3: CASSLVGQGEGYEQYF. DNA of the CDR3: TGTGCCAGCAGCTTAGTGGGGCAGGGAGAGGGCTACGAGCAGTACTTC. The V call is TRBV7-2, the J call TRBJ2-7; the D gene could be TRBD1 or TRBD2 (5 bases each). This CDR3 has 16 amino acids. The ends were cut back, 1 base at V and 3 bases at J, with 16 bases in the middle. The germline V gene encodes CDR1 SGHTA and CDR2 FQGNSA.

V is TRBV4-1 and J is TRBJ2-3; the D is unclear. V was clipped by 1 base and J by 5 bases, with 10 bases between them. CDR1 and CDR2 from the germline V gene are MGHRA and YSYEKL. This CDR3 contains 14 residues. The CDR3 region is CASSQAPWGDTQYF. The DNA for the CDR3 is TGCGCCAGCAGCCAAGCTCCCTGGGGAGATACGCAGTATTTT.

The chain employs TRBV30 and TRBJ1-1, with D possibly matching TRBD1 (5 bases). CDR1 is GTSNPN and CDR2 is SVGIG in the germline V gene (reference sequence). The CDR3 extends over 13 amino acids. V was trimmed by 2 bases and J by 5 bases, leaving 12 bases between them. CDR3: CAWSMGVETEAFF. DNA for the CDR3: TGTGCCTGGAGTATGGGGGTAGAGACTGAAGCTTTCTTT.

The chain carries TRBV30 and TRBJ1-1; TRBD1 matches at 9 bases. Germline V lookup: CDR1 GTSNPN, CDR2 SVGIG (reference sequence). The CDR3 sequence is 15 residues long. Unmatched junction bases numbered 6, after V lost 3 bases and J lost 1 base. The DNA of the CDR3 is TGTGCCTGGAGCGCCGGGACAGGGAGGAACACTGAAGCTTTCTTT. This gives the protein CAWSAGTGRNTEAFF.

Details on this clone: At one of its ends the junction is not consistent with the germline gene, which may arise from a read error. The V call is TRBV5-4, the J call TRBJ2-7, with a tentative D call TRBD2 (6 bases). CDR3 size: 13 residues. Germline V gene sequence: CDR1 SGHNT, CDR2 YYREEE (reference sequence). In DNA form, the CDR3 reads TGTGCCAGCAGCTGGGAGGACCGGAAGAGCACAATCTTC. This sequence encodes CASSWEDRKSTIF. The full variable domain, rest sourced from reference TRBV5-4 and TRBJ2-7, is ETGVTQSPTHLIKTRGQQVTLRCSSQSGHNTVSWYQQALGQGPQFIFQYYREEENGRGNFPPRFSGLQFPNYSSELNVNALELDDSALYLCASSWEDRKSTIFGPGTRLTVT.

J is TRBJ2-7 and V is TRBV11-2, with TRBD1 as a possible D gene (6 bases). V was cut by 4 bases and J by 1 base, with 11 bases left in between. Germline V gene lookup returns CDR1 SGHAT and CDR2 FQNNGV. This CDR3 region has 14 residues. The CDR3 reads CASSYGTFSYEQYF. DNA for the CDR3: TGTGCCAGCAGCTATGGGACATTTTCCTACGAGCAGTACTTC.

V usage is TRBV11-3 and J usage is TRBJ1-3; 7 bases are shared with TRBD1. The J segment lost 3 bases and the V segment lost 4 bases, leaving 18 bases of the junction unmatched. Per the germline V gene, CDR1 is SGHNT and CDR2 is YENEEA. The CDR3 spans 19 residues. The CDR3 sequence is CASSSHRRAGQILGNTIYF. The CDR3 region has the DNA TGTGCCAGCAGCTCCCACCGCCGAGCGGGACAGATTCTTGGAAACACCATATATTTT.

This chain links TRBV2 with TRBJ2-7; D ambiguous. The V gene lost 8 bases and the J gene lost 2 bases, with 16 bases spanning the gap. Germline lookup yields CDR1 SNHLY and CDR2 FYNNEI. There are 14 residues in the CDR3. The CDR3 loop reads CASLVGTYTYEQYF. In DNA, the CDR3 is TGTGCCAGCCTTGTCGGTACCTACACCTACGAGCAGTACTTC.

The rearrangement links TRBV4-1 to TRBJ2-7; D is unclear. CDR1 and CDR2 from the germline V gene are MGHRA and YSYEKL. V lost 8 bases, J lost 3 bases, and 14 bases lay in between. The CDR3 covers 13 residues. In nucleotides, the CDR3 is TGCGCCAGCGGTTCGGAATCCGGCTACGAGCAGTACTTC. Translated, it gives CASGSESGYEQYF.

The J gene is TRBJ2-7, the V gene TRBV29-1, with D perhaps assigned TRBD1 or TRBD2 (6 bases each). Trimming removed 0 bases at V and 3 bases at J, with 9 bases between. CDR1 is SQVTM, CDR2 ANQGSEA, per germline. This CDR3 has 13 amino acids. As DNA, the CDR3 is TGCAGCGTTGAAGATGGAGGGGGCTACGAGCAGTACTTC. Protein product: CSVEDGGGYEQYF.

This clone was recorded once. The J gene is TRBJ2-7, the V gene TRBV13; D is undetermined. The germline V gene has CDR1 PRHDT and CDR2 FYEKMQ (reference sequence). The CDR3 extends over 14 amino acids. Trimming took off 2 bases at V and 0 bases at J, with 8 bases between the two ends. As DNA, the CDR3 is TGTGCCAGCAGCTTACCGGAAAGCTCCTACGAGCAGTACTTC. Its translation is CASSLPESSYEQYF. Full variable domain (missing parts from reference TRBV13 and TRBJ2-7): AAGVIQSPRHLIKEKRETATLKCYPIPRHDTVYWYQQGPGQDPQFLISFYEKMQSDKGSIPDRFSAQQFSDYHSELNMSSLELGDSALYFCASSLPESSYEQYFGPGTRLTVT.

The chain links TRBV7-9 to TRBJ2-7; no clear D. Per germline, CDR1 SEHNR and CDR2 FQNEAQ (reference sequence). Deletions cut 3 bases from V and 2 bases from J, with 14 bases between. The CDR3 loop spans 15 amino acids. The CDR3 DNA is TGTGCCAGCAGCTTCGGTGGCAGCGTCACCTACGAGCAGTACTTC. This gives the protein CASSFGGSVTYEQYF.

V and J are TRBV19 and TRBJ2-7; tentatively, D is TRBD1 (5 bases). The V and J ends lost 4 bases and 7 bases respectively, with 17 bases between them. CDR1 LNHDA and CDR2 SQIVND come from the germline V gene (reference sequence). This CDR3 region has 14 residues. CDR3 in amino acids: CASSTPGQGWEQYF. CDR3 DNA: TGTGCCAGTAGTACACCCGGGCAGGGCTGGGAGCAGTACTTC. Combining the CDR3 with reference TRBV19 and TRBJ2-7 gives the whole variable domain DGGITQSPKYLFRKEGQNVTLSCEQNLNHDAMYWYRQDPGQGLRLIYYSQIVNDFQKGDIAEGYSVSREKKESFPLTVTSAQKNPTAFYLCASSTPGQGWEQYFGPGTRLTVT.

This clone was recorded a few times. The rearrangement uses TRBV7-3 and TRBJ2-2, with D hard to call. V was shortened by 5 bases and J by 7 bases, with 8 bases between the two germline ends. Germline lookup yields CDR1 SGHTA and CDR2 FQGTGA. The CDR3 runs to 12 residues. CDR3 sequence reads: CASSPTSGELFF. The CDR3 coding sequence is TGTGCCAGCAGCCCTACGAGCGGGGAGCTGTTTTTT.

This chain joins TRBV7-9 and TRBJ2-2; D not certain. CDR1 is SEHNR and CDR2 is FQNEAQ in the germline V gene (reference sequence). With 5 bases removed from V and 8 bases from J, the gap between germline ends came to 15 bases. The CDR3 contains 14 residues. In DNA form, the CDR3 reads TGTGCCAGCAGCCCGGAGCGAGGTTCAGGGGAGCTGTTTTTT. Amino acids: CASSPERGSGELFF.

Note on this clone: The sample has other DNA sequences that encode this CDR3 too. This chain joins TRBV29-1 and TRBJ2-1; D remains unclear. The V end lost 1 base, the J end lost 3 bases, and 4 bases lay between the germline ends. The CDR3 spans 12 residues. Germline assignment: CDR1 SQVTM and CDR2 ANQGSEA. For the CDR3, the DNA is TGCAGCGTTGAAGTTGGCTACAATGAGCAGTTCTTC. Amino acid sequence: CSVEVGYNEQFF.

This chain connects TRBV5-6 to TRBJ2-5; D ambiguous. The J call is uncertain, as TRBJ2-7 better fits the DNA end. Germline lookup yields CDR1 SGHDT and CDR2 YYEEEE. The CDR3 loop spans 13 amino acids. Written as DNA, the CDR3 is TGTGCCAGCAGCTTGGCCGATTTCTACGAGCAGTACTTC. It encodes CASSLADFYEQYF.

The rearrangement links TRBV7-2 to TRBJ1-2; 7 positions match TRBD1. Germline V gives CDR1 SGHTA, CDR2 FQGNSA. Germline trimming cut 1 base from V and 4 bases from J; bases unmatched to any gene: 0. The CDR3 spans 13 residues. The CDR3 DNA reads TGTGCCAGCAGCTTAGGGGACAGCTATGGCTACACCTTC. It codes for CASSLGDSYGYTF.